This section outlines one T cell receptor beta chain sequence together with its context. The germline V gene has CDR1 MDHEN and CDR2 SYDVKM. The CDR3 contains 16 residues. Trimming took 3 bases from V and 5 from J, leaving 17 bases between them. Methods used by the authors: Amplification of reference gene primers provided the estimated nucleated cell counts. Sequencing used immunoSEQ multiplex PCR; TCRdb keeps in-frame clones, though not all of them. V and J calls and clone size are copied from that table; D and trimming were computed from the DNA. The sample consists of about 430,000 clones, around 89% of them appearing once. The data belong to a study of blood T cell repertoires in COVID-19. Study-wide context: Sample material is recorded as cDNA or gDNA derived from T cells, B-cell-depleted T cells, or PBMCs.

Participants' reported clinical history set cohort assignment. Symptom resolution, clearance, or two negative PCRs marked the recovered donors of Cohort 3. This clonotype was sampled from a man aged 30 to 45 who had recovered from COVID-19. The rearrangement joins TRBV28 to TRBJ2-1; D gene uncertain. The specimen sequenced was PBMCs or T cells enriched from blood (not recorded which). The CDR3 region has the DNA TGTGCCAGCAGTTTCCCCATGGTAGAGCCTCACAATGAGCAGTTCTTC. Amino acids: CASSFPMVEPHNEQFF.